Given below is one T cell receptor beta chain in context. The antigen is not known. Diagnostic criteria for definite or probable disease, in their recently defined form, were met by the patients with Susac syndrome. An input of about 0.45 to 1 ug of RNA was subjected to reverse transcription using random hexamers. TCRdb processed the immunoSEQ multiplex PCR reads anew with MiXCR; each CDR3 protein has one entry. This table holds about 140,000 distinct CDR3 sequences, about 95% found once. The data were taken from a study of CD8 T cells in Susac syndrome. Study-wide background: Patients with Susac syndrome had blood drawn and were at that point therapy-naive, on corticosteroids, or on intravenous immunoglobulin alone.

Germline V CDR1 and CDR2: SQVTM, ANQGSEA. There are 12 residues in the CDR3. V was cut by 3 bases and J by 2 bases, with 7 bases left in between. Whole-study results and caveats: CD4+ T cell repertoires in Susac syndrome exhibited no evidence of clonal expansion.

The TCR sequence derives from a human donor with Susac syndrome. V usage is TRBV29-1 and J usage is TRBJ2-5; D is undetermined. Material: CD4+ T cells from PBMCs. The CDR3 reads CSVEVAQETQYF. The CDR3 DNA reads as TGCAGCGTTGAGGTGGCTCAAGAGACCCAGTACTTC. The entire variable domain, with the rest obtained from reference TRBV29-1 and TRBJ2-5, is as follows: SAVISQKPSRDICQRGTSLTIQCQVDSQVTMMFWYRQQPGQSLTLIATANQGSEATYESGFVIDKFPISRPNLTFSTLTVSNMSPEDSSIYLCSVEVAQETQYFGPGTRLLVL.